Listed below are T cell receptor beta chains from one sample, sequenced in a study of regulatory T cells in long-lasting Graves disease. TCRdb used MiXCR to reprocess the multiplex PCR reads, holding one entry per CDR3 protein. The data hold under 450,000 distinct CDR3 sequences, with 10% to 15% observed a single time. These records were also assigned to another study, of T cells in Graves' hyperthyroidism and ophthalmopathy.

Source: peripheral blood mononuclear cells (PBMCs), taken at new diagnosis, from a patient treated with antithyroid drugs. The receptors here all came from a woman between 18 and 29 years old with Graves disease. Each CDR3 is given with its conserved first and last residue. The order of the fields is D gene, V gene, clone size, J gene, CDR3 protein, CDR3 DNA. A D gene is named only where the DNA matches it firmly. Part of the rows lack a size; the others show once, few, many or a class for expanded clones.

.	TRBV2	many	TRBJ2-3	CASSHYTQYF	TGTGCCAGCAGCCATTATACGCAGTATTTT
.	TRBV19	.	TRBJ1-1	CASSTWNTEAFF	TGTGCCAGTAGTACCTGGAACACTGAAGCTTTCTTT
TRBD1	TRBV20-1	.	TRBJ1-1	CSARDGTDPTEAFF	TGCAGTGCTAGAGATGGGACAGACCCCACTGAAGCTTTCTTT
TRBD2	TRBV19	.	TRBJ2-1	CASRSWRGTEQFF	TGTGCCAGTAGAAGCTGGCGGGGGACCGAGCAGTTCTTC
TRBD2	TRBV7-9	many	TRBJ2-1	CASSILAGGFIEQFF	TGTGCCAGCAGTATACTAGCGGGAGGGTTCATTGAGCAGTTCTTC
.	TRBV6-2/TRBV6-3	.	TRBJ2-5	CASSYRGDQETQYF	TGTGCCAGCAGTTACCGAGGGGATCAAGAGACCCAGTACTTC
.	TRBV20-1	.	TRBJ1-5	CSASSLVRNSIQPQHF	TGCAGTGCTAGTAGTCTCGTCAGAAATAGCATTCAGCCCCAGCATTTT
.	TRBV11-2	many	TRBJ1-2	CASSLIRSGGYTF	TGTGCCAGCAGCTTAATTCGAAGTGGTGGCTACACCTTC
.	TRBV5-1	once	TRBJ2-2	CASSLGVDTGELFF	TGCGCCAGCAGCTTGGGGGTCGACACCGGGGAGCTGTTTTTT
.	TRBV5-1	many	TRBJ2-7	CASSLGGTEPYF	TGTGCCAGCAGCTTGGGGGGGACAGAGCCGTACTTC
.	TRBV30	.	TRBJ1-5	CAWSAAAPQPQHF	TGTGCCTGGAGTGCGGCCGCCCCTCAGCCCCAGCATTTT
TRBD1	TRBV7-9	many	TRBJ1-2	CASSLPGGGGYTF	TGTGCCAGCAGCCTTCCAGGGGGCGGAGGCTACACCTTC
TRBD1	TRBV11-1	many	TRBJ1-1	CASRRQGSATEAFF	TGTGCCAGCAGGAGACAGGGGAGTGCTACTGAAGCTTTCTTT
.	TRBV6-4	few	TRBJ1-5	CASSDSKPSNQPQHF	TGTGCCAGCAGTGACTCGAAGCCTAGCAATCAGCCCCAGCATTTT
.	TRBV14	.	TRBJ2-7	CVSSRDGYEQYF	TGTGTCAGCAGCCGGGACGGGTACGAGCAGTACTTC
.	TRBV20-1	many	TRBJ1-1	CSARDPRKGLNTEAFF	TGCAGTGCTAGAGACCCCCGGAAAGGCTTGAACACTGAAGCTTTCTTT
TRBD1	TRBV29-1	.	TRBJ1-1	CSAHRGRMNTEAFF	TGCAGCGCTCACAGGGGGCGGATGAACACTGAAGCTTTCTTT
.	TRBV7-2	many	TRBJ2-2	CASSLSWAGELFF	TGTGCCAGCAGCTTAAGTTGGGCAGGGGAGCTGTTTTTT
TRBD2	TRBV30	many	TRBJ2-1	CAWRGGSSYNEQFF	TGTGCCTGGAGGGGCGGGAGCTCCTACAATGAGCAGTTCTTC
.	TRBV20-1	many	TRBJ1-1	CSARELFRTEAFF	TGCAGTGCTAGAGAACTGTTCAGGACTGAAGCTTTCTTT
.	TRBV4-1	once	TRBJ2-4	CASSRTEGIQYF	TGCGCCAGCAGCCGAACGGAGGGCATTCAGTACTTC
.	TRBV2	many	TRBJ2-1	CASTGQTDNEQFF	TGTGCCAGCACCGGGCAGACAGACAATGAGCAGTTCTTC
TRBD1	TRBV7-9	.	TRBJ1-3	CASSPDRGPGNTIYF	TGTGCCAGCAGTCCCGACAGGGGACCTGGAAACACCATATATTTT